These 23 T cell receptor beta chains came from one sample sequenced in a study of shared clonotypes between healthy human individuals. Assay: immunoSEQ multiplex PCR; the TCRdb copy retains only in-frame clones and omits some. The sample yields fewer than 2.5 million clones, 93% seen once. The sequenced material came from naive CD4+ T cells from PBMCs. Subset given: CD45RA+ positively selected. These receptors originate from a man younger than 30 in good health. Some clones in this sample may be carry-over from other donors' samples.

V and J are TRBV6-1 and TRBJ1-3; D ambiguous. Germline assignment: CDR1 MNHNS and CDR2 SASEGT. The V and J ends lost 8 bases and 0 bases respectively, with 11 bases between them. The CDR3 is made up of 14 amino acids. Written as DNA, the CDR3 is TGTGCCAGCCGTCTCGGGAGCTCTGGAAACACCATATATTTT. It yields the protein CASRLGSSGNTIYF.

In the case of this clone: This specimen includes other DNA sequences encoding the same CDR3. The V gene is TRBV5-1, the J gene TRBJ2-3; D remains unclear. The CDR3 is 15 amino acids. Germline lookup yields CDR1 SGHRS and CDR2 YFSETQ. V lost 0 bases and J lost 0, with 8 bases in between. The CDR3 sequence: CASSLAGSSTDTQYF. In nucleotides, the CDR3 is TGCGCCAGCAGCTTGGCCGGCAGCAGCACAGATACGCAGTATTTT.

The chain recombines TRBV6-1 with TRBJ2-1; perhaps TRBD2 as D (6 bases). Germline-derived CDR1 and CDR2 are MNHNS and SASEGT. The V end lost 5 bases, the J end lost 7 bases, and 18 bases lay between the germline ends. CDR3 length: 15 amino acids. CDR3 amino acids: CASSRSPGVGNEQFF. Written as DNA, the CDR3 is TGTGCCAGCAGTCGGAGCCCGGGGGTCGGAAATGAGCAGTTCTTC.

The rearrangement uses TRBV9 and TRBJ2-5; 7 nucleotides agree with TRBD1. The junction had 6 bases not matched to a gene; V was cut back by 3 bases and J by 4 bases. The CDR3 runs to 14 residues. CDR1 and CDR2 (germline): SGDLS, YYNGEE. CDR3 nucleotide sequence: TGTGCCAGCAGCGCCCCGTACAGGGGAGAGACCCAGTACTTC. This sequence encodes CASSAPYRGETQYF.

This clone was seen more than once but under ten times. This specimen includes other DNA sequences encoding the same CDR3. The J gene is TRBJ2-2, the V gene TRBV9, with D unclear. Germline assignment: CDR1 SGDLS and CDR2 YYNGEE. The CDR3 extends over 11 amino acids. Trimming took off 2 bases at V and 6 bases at J, with 2 bases between the two ends. The chain's CDR3 is CASSVAGELFF. CDR3 in DNA: TGTGCCAGCAGCGTTGCCGGGGAGCTGTTTTTT.

The chain joins TRBV2 to TRBJ1-1; the D is unclear. The CDR3 has 16 residues. Germline values: CDR1 SNHLY, CDR2 FYNNEI. Trimming removed 7 bases at V and 3 bases at J, with 21 bases between. CDR3 residues: CASNVRGPRSDTEAFF. In DNA, the CDR3 is TGTGCCAGCAACGTGAGAGGCCCGAGAAGTGACACTGAAGCTTTCTTT.

This clone appeared once. The rearrangement uses TRBV10-2 and TRBJ2-7; 8 bases align to TRBD1. The CDR3 consists of 17 residues. The germline gives CDR1 WSHSY, CDR2 SAAADI. J gave up 1 base and V 2 bases, and 10 bases lay outside the gene matches. The CDR3 region has the DNA TGCGCCAGCAGTGAGAGGGGAGGACAGGGACGTTCCTACGAGCAGTACTTC. It specifies CASSERGGQGRSYEQYF.

The genes are TRBV19 and TRBJ1-2; TRBD1 aligns across 9 bases. The germline V gene encodes CDR1 LNHDA and CDR2 SQIVND (reference sequence). The J segment lost 3 bases and the V segment lost 7 bases, leaving 9 bases of the junction unmatched. CDR3 length equals 15 residues. The CDR3 protein is CASNRRDRAYYGYTF. Written as DNA, the CDR3 is TGTGCCAGTAACCGCAGGGACAGGGCCTACTATGGCTACACCTTC.

This clone has a single count. CDR3 sequence reads: CASSLGGPSYNEQFF. The CDR3 DNA sequence: TGCGCCAGCAGCTTGGGAGGTCCCTCCTACAATGAGCAGTTCTTC. The V call is TRBV5-1, the J call TRBJ2-1, with D unclear. The V gene lost 0 bases and the J gene lost 0 bases, with 7 bases spanning the gap. Germline CDR1 SGHRS, CDR2 YFSETQ. The CDR3 spans 15 residues.

The genes are TRBV18 and TRBJ2-3; the D is unclear. The CDR3 spans 14 residues. Trimming pared 3 bases from V and 3 bases from J, leaving 10 bases between. Germline CDR1 reads KGHSH; CDR2 reads LQKENI. This chain's CDR3 is CASSPSQRTDTQYF. The CDR3 DNA sequence: TGTGCCAGCTCACCCTCACAGAGGACAGATACGCAGTATTTT.

The table lists this clone with a count of one. The V and J genes are TRBV28 and TRBJ1-2; possibly TRBD1 for D (5 bases). V was clipped by 7 bases and J by 1 base, with 13 bases between them. The CDR3 has 14 residues. The germline gives CDR1 MDHEN, CDR2 SYDVKM. CDR3 DNA: TGTGCCAGCATGCCCGGGGGGAATAACTATGGCTACACCTTC. Its translation: CASMPGGNNYGYTF.

CDR3 in amino acids: CASSLALGGSYGYTF. The CDR3 DNA reads as TGCGCCAGCAGCTTGGCCTTGGGTGGGAGCTATGGCTACACCTTC. The V and J genes are TRBV5-1 and TRBJ1-2; the D is unclear. CDR1 and CDR2 from the germline V gene are SGHRS and YFSETQ. The CDR3 consists of 15 residues. V lost 0 bases and J lost 4, with 13 bases in between.

Regarding this clone: Other DNA sequences in the same sample also yield this CDR3. The chain employs TRBV2 and TRBJ2-5; TRBD1 matches at 8 bases. CDR1 SNHLY and CDR2 FYNNEI come from the germline V gene. This CDR3 is built from 14 residues. Trimming removed 2 bases from V and 3 bases from J; junction bases left unmatched: 2. CDR3 in amino acids: CASSELTGEETQYF. In DNA, the CDR3 is TGTGCCAGCAGTGAATTGACAGGGGAAGAGACCCAGTACTTC. The full variable domain, rest sourced from reference TRBV2 and TRBJ2-5, is EPEVTQTPSHQVTQMGQEVILRCVPISNHLYFYWYRQILGQKVEFLVSFYNNEISEKSEIFDDQFSVERPDGSNFTLKIRSTKLEDSAMYFCASSELTGEETQYFGPGTRLLVL.

The chain links TRBV28 to TRBJ2-3, with a possible D match to TRBD2 (6 bases). This CDR3 has 15 residues. V was trimmed by 6 bases and J by 3 bases, leaving 16 bases between them. Germline values: CDR1 MDHEN, CDR2 SYDVKM. CDR3 bases: TGTGCCAGCAGCGCCGGAGGGGTGAGGACAGATACGCAGTATTTT. Protein: CASSAGGVRTDTQYF.

The CDR3 protein is CASSIRSARRHQPQHF. DNA for the CDR3: TGTGCCAGTAGTATACGTTCCGCCAGGCGTCATCAGCCCCAGCATTTT. This sequence joins TRBV19 and TRBJ1-5; no reliable D call. This CDR3 contains 16 residues. Germline V gene sequence: CDR1 LNHDA, CDR2 SQIVND (reference sequence). V was pared by 2 bases and J by 5 bases, with 16 bases between.

The V and J genes are TRBV4-1 and TRBJ2-3; D is tentatively TRBD1 or TRBD2 (6 bases each). The CDR3 extends over 17 amino acids. From germline, CDR1 is MGHRA and CDR2 YSYEKL. The germline V and J ends were trimmed by 3 bases and 6 bases, with 22 bases remaining between them. CDR3 DNA: TGCGCCAGCAGCCAGCACCGGGGGCGTAACACTCAGGATACGCAGTATTTT. This gives the protein CASSQHRGRNTQDTQYF.

This clone has a handful of counts. The chain joins TRBV30 to TRBJ2-5; possible D gene TRBD2, 5 bases. Deletions cut 2 bases from V and 9 bases from J, with 22 bases between. Germline V gene data show CDR1 as GTSNPN and CDR2 as SVGIG (reference sequence). The CDR3 has 15 residues. The CDR3 DNA reads as TGTGCCTGGAGTCCGACGGGTTTAGCGATGGTGGCCCAGTACTTC. Translated: CAWSPTGLAMVAQYF.

The rearrangement uses TRBV5-1 and TRBJ2-3; TRBD2 matches at 8 bases. Germline lookup yields CDR1 SGHRS and CDR2 YFSETQ. The CDR3 consists of 15 residues. The junction had 8 bases not matched to a gene; V was cut back by 0 bases and J by 8 bases. The chain's CDR3 is CASSLGLAGIPTQYF. Written as DNA, the CDR3 is TGCGCCAGCAGCTTGGGTTTAGCGGGGATCCCTACGCAGTATTTT.

The rearrangement uses TRBV4-1 and TRBJ1-2, with D perhaps matching TRBD1 (6 bases). Trimming took 0 bases from V and 6 from J, leaving 23 bases between them. This CDR3 has 18 residues. Germline V gene sequence: CDR1 MGHRA, CDR2 YSYEKL. CDR3: CASSQDKLGRGARDGYTF. In nucleotides, the CDR3 is TGCGCCAGCAGCCAAGATAAGCTGGGACGGGGGGCAAGGGATGGCTACACCTTC.

This rearrangement joins TRBV19 to TRBJ1-2; TRBD1 is a possible D gene (5 bases). Trimming pared 6 bases from V and 8 bases from J, leaving 19 bases between. CDR3 length: 14 amino acids. From germline, CDR1 is LNHDA and CDR2 SQIVND (reference sequence). The CDR3 sequence: CASSPKAGSGGYTF. The DNA for the CDR3 is TGTGCCAGTAGCCCCAAGGCCGGTTCAGGGGGCTACACCTTC.

The rearrangement uses TRBV5-4 and TRBJ2-5; D might be TRBD1 or TRBD2, each matching 6 bases. V was trimmed by 3 bases and J by 1 base, leaving 19 bases between them. Germline V gives CDR1 SGHNT, CDR2 YYREEE (reference sequence). This CDR3 spans 17 amino acids. The CDR3 DNA sequence: TGTGCCAGCAGCTCTTCGCTCGGGGGCAGGAGCCAAGAGACCCAGTACTTC. Translating it yields CASSSSLGGRSQETQYF.

CDR3 region: CASSIYTATNEKLFF. The CDR3 nucleotides read TGTGCCAGCAGCATCTATACCGCAACTAATGAAAAACTGTTTTTT. This sequence joins TRBV11-2 and TRBJ1-4; D remains ambiguous. Per the germline V gene, CDR1 is SGHAT and CDR2 is FQNNGV. This CDR3 spans 15 amino acids. V was clipped by 5 bases and J by 0 bases, with 10 bases between them.

In the case of this clone: Other DNA sequences within the sample encode an identical CDR3. The chain uses TRBV4-2 and TRBJ1-2, with unresolved D. Germline V gene sequence: CDR1 LGHNA, CDR2 YNFKEQ. Trimming took off 1 base at V and 1 base at J, with 1 base between the two ends. This CDR3 has 12 amino acids. The CDR3 nucleotides read TGTGCCAGCAGCCAAGGTAACTATGGCTACACCTTC. Protein: CASSQGNYGYTF.